The T cell receptor beta chain described here comes from a study of Ad26.COV2.S vaccination and SARS-CoV-2 variants. Data came from immunoSEQ multiplex PCR; TCRdb stores just in-frame clones and leaves some out. Among roughly 700,000 clones listed, roughly nine tenths were seen once. Germline V gene sequence: CDR1 MNHNY, CDR2 SVGAGI (reference sequence). The CDR3 is 13 residues long. The germline V and J ends were trimmed by 8 bases and 2 bases, with 11 bases remaining between them. In this sample, this clone turned up a few times. Treatment in this sample: some 19 received Ad26.COV2.S at low or high dose, single or two shots; five or six received placebo; per-sample allocation not given. The study sampled participants on day 63 after the first vaccine or placebo injection. The study used a vaccine consisting of an Ad26 vector that expressed Wuhan-strain SARS-CoV-2 spike.

The genes are TRBV6-6 and TRBJ2-3, with a weak D call TRBD2 (7 bases). The sequencing used peripheral blood, collected in a trial of Ad26.COV2.S vaccine versus placebo. This TCR derives from a person between 18 and 65 years old who received the Ad26.COV2.S COVID-19 vaccine or a placebo. The CDR3 DNA is TGTGCCAGCGGGCGGGGGCACACAGATACGCAGTATTTT. This gives the protein CASGRGHTDTQYF.